This T cell receptor (beta chain) originates from a study of CD4 T cells in relation to SARS-CoV-2 and coronaviruses. Study results and limitations: Crossreactivity was assessed only for spike protein, not other viral proteins. According to naive versus memory sequencing, detected responses are memory recall, not newly primed. Compared with monoreactive clones, crossreactive clones showed significantly weaker SARS-CoV-2 expansion.

The V gene's germline CDR1 is LGHDT and CDR2 YNNKEL (reference sequence). There are 15 residues in the CDR3. The V gene end was trimmed by 2 bases and the J gene end by 0 bases; junction bases not matched to a gene: 3. Turning to this clone: Its antigen is still unknown.

Uncultured naive and memory CD4+ T cells supplied DNA for deep TCR-beta sequencing. TCRdb's copy holds only in-frame clones and misses some; the assay was immunoSEQ multiplex PCR. This sample has 30,000 to 45,000 clones; over 75% occur once, and the top ten carry about a tenth. The clonotype comes from an adult with COVID-19. The specimen sequenced was memory CD4+ T cells from PBMCs. The chain carries TRBV3-1 (or the pseudogene TRBV3-2) and TRBJ2-7, with 8 bases identical to TRBD1. The CDR3, as DNA: TGTGCCAGCAGCCAAACCGGACAGGGCTCCTACGAGCAGTACTTC. This sequence encodes CASSQTGQGSYEQYF.